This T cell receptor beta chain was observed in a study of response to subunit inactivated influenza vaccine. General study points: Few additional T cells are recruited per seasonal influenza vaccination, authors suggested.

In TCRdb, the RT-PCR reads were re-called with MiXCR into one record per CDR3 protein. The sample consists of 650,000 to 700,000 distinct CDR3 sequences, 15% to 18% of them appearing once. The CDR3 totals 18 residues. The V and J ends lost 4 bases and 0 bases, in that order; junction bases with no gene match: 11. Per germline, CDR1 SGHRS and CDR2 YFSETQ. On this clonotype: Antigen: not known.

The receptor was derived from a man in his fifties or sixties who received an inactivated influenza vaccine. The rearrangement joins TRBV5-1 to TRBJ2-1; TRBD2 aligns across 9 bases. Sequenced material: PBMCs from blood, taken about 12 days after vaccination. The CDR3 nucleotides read TGCGCCAGCAGCCTCGGGATACTAGCGGGCCTCTCCTACAATGAGCAGTTCTTC. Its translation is CASSLGILAGLSYNEQFF.